A single sample is the source of the 5 T cell receptor beta chains below, sequenced in a study of blood T cells in healthy people across ages (dated by TCRdb to about 2015). The library was made by 5' RACE. Sequencer: Illumina HiSeq 2500. A second PCR of roughly 7 to 12 cycles was performed with a sample-barcoded 5' primer and a J-beta primer mix. In TCRdb, the public reads were trimmed at Q25 with fastp and aligned with MiXCR, with productive beta chains retained. Identical CDR3 proteins give one entry, which carries the most common genes and DNA. The table for this sample lists over 1.5 million distinct CDR3 sequences; roughly 49% of them were counted only once. Clones ranked in the top ten supply more than 2% of the sample. Material: blood. These receptors were taken from a middle-aged woman in good health.

The V gene is TRBV20-1, the J gene TRBJ2-1; 9 bases are shared with TRBD1. The junction had 7 bases not matched to a gene; V was cut back by 3 bases and J by 4 bases. The CDR3 covers 15 residues. Germline CDR1 reads DFQATT; CDR2 reads SNEGSKA (reference sequence). CDR3 in DNA: TGCAGTGCTAGCCAAGACAGGGGGAATTACAATGAGCAGTTCTTC. The encoded protein is CSASQDRGNYNEQFF.

Comment on this clonotype: Its ends do not fully match the called genes, so a read error is possible. The chain couples TRBV5-4 to TRBJ2-3; possible D gene TRBD1, 6 bases. CDR1 and CDR2 from the germline V gene are SGHNT and YYREEE (reference sequence). The CDR3 covers 17 residues. DNA for the CDR3: TGTGCCAGCAGCTACCGGACAGCTGCCACAAACACATATACGCAGTATTTT. It specifies CASSYRTAATNTYTQYF.

The rearrangement uses TRBV20-1 and TRBJ2-7; 12 nucleotides match TRBD1. V was pared by 5 bases and J by 5 bases, with 7 bases of the junction left unmatched. CDR1 DFQATT and CDR2 SNEGSKA come from the germline V gene (reference sequence). The CDR3 consists of 14 residues. The CDR3 is CSAARDRGLDEQYF. The CDR3 bases are TGCAGTGCTGCCCGGGACAGGGGGCTCGACGAGCAGTACTTC.

This clonotype is a singleton in its sample. The gene calls are TRBV4-3 and TRBJ1-2; perhaps TRBD1 as D (6 bases). The CDR3 has 16 amino acids. CDR1 LGHNA and CDR2 YSLEER come from the germline V gene. Trimming stripped 0 bases from V and 1 base from J, with 12 bases between. This CDR3 reads CASSQDGGPNNYGYTF. CDR3 DNA sequence: TGCGCCAGCAGCCAAGATGGGGGCCCTAATAACTATGGCTACACCTTC.

The genes are TRBV6-1 and TRBJ2-5, with TRBD2 identical over 8 bases. Germline trimming cut 2 bases from V and 7 bases from J; bases unmatched to any gene: 9. The germline V gene encodes CDR1 MNHNS and CDR2 SASEGT. The CDR3 spans 15 residues. The CDR3 DNA reads as TGTGCCAGCAGTGAACCCCAGCGGGGGCCAACGACCCAGTACTTC. Its translation is CASSEPQRGPTTQYF.